The 27 T cell receptor beta chains in this list originate from one sample, sequenced in a study of T cell changes during pregnancy in multiple sclerosis. Measured with immunoSEQ multiplex PCR; TCRdb has only the in-frame clones, and not every one. Of 20,000 to 30,000 clones in the sample, 88% were seen once. Specimen: CD4+ T cells from peripheral blood mononuclear cells, collected in the first trimester of pregnancy. Receptors were obtained from a female donor in good health, enrolled as a control in a pregnancy study.

The CDR3 reads CATRNGGGTDTQYF. The CDR3 nucleotides are TGTGCCACCCGAAATGGGGGAGGGACAGATACGCAGTATTTT. The gene calls are TRBV19 and TRBJ2-3; 7 bases are shared with TRBD2. The ends lost 10 bases at V and 3 bases at J; junction bases unmatched: 10. The CDR3 covers 14 residues. In germline, CDR1 is LNHDA, CDR2 SQIVND (reference sequence). Full variable domain (outside the CDR3, taken from reference TRBV19 and TRBJ2-3): DGGITQSPKYLFRKEGQNVTLSCEQNLNHDAMYWYRQDPGQGLRLIYYSQIVNDFQKGDIAEGYSVSREKKESFPLTVTSAQKNPTAFYLCATRNGGGTDTQYFGPGTRLTVL.

This clone has only one observation. The CDR3 reads CASSQGGRRNEKLFF. DNA of the CDR3: TGTGCCAGCAGTCAAGGCGGGCGGAGAAACGAAAAACTGTTTTTT. The chain joins TRBV7-2 to TRBJ1-4; D unclear. The CDR3 has 15 residues. V was cut by 6 bases and J by 8 bases, with 19 bases left in between. The germline V gene encodes CDR1 SGHTA and CDR2 FQGNSA.

A word on this clone: The junction departs from the called germline gene at one end, perhaps through a read error. This chain connects TRBV27 to TRBJ1-1; D may be TRBD1 (5 bases). This CDR3 spans 17 amino acids. Germline CDR1 MNHEY, CDR2 SMNVEV (reference sequence). CDR3 sequence reads: CASSLSLGGTVNTEAFF. For the CDR3, the DNA is TGTGCCAGCAGTCTATCCCTGGGCGGGACCGTGAACACTGAAGCTTTCTTT.

In this sample, this clone turned up once. V is TRBV5-4 and J is TRBJ1-6, with a possible D match to TRBD1 (6 bases). The length of the CDR3 is 15 residues. V was clipped by 3 bases and J by 7 bases, with 14 bases between them. Germline V gene sequence: CDR1 SGHNT, CDR2 YYREEE (reference sequence). The CDR3 region is CASSSKGRGNSPLHF. DNA of the CDR3: TGTGCCAGCAGCTCCAAGGGCAGGGGAAATTCACCCCTCCACTTT.

This clone was found a few times. V is TRBV2 and J is TRBJ1-1; no clear D. CDR3 length: 13 amino acids. The germline V and J ends were trimmed by 11 bases and 3 bases, with 16 bases remaining between them. Germline CDR1 SNHLY, CDR2 FYNNEI. As DNA, the CDR3 is TGTGCCCTAAGCGCACTACGAGACACTGAAGCTTTCTTT. Protein sequence: CALSALRDTEAFF.

V gene TRBV28 combines with J gene TRBJ2-5; 7 bases match TRBD1. Looked up from germline, CDR1 is MDHEN and CDR2 is SYDVKM. This CDR3 has 14 residues. V gave up 7 bases and J gave up 5 bases; unmatched junction bases: 10. CDR3: CASKGAGRKETQYF. The CDR3 DNA reads TGTGCCAGCAAGGGGGCAGGGCGGAAGGAGACCCAGTACTTC.

The chain has TRBV4-2 and TRBJ2-3; 9 bases map to TRBD2. With V trimmed by 0 bases and J by 1 base, 5 bases remained unmatched. The CDR3 sequence is 17 residues long. Germline V lookup: CDR1 LGHNA, CDR2 YNFKEQ. CDR3 sequence: CASSQDVASGGTDTQYF. In nucleotides, the CDR3 is TGTGCCAGCAGCCAAGATGTGGCTAGCGGGGGCACAGATACGCAGTATTTT.

The chain is built from TRBV10-2 and TRBJ1-1; 10 positions agree with TRBD1. The ends lost 4 bases at V and 4 bases at J; junction bases unmatched: 0. CDR1 is WSHSY, CDR2 SAAADI, per germline. The CDR3 covers 13 residues. CDR3 sequence: CASSGQGATEAFF. The CDR3 region has the DNA TGCGCCAGCAGTGGACAGGGGGCCACTGAAGCTTTCTTT.

Points on this clone: Other nucleotide sequences from this sample produce the same CDR3. V is TRBV6-5 and J is TRBJ2-5; the D gene is possibly TRBD2 (6 bases). V was clipped by 4 bases and J by 2 bases, with 11 bases between them. This CDR3 region has 14 residues. Germline CDR1 and CDR2: MNHEY and SVGAGI. Here the CDR3 DNA reads TGTGCCAGCAGTTTTCTGGGAGGACAAGAGACCCAGTACTTC. Translating it yields CASSFLGGQETQYF.

The rearrangement joins TRBV5-4 to TRBJ1-2, with TRBD1 identical over 9 bases. The CDR3 is 15 residues long. The germline V gene encodes CDR1 SGHNT and CDR2 YYREEE (reference sequence). With V trimmed by 2 bases and J by 2 bases, 4 bases remained unmatched. Here the CDR3 reads CASSLGTGPNYGYTF. The CDR3 DNA reads TGTGCCAGCAGCTTAGGGACAGGGCCAAACTATGGCTACACCTTC.

In this sample, this clone turned up once. The chain couples TRBV6-5 to TRBJ2-7; 11 bases line up with TRBD1. The CDR3 contains 15 residues. V shed 0 bases, J shed 7 bases, and the junction held 5 bases outside the gene matches. Germline CDR1 MNHEY, CDR2 SVGAGI. For the CDR3, the DNA is TGTGCCAGCAGTTACTCCGGGACAGGGGGAGGAGAGCAGTACTTC. As protein: CASSYSGTGGGEQYF.

The V gene is TRBV30, the J gene TRBJ1-2, with 8 bases that match TRBD1. This CDR3 is 15 amino acids long. Germline-derived CDR1 and CDR2 are GTSNPN and SVGIG (reference sequence). J lost 2 bases, V lost 5 bases, and 10 bases had no gene match. CDR3 DNA sequence: TGTGCCTGGTCCAGTATTACAGGGGGGAACTATGGCTACACCTTC. Translating gives CAWSSITGGNYGYTF.

The gene calls are TRBV6-1 and TRBJ2-2, with TRBD1 matching over 7 bases. The CDR3 covers 15 residues. Germline lookup yields CDR1 MNHNS and CDR2 SASEGT. J was trimmed by 3 bases and V by 5 bases; bases with no gene match: 6. This chain's CDR3 is CASSPRQGHTGELFF. In DNA form, the CDR3 reads TGTGCCAGCAGTCCCCGACAGGGTCACACCGGGGAGCTGTTTTTT.

The rearrangement joins TRBV5-4 to TRBJ2-7, with 9 bases matching TRBD1. The CDR3 is 14 residues long. V dropped 4 bases and J dropped 7; count of bases not matched to a gene: 9. Looked up from germline, CDR1 is SGHNT and CDR2 is YYREEE (reference sequence). Written as DNA, the CDR3 is TGTGCCAGCAGCCCCCGGACAGGGGTGGGTGAGCAGTACTTC. Translating it yields CASSPRTGVGEQYF.

This clone was seen just once. This chain joins TRBV7-6 and TRBJ2-2; 10 positions agree with TRBD2. Germline loops: CDR1 SGHVS, CDR2 FNYEAQ. Unmatched junction bases numbered 8, after V lost 1 base and J lost 3 bases. This CDR3 is 18 amino acids long. The CDR3 is CASSLEPSGSSYTGELFF. As DNA, the CDR3 is TGTGCCAGCAGCTTAGAGCCTAGCGGGAGTTCGTACACCGGGGAGCTGTTTTTT. Combining the CDR3 with reference TRBV7-6 and TRBJ2-2 gives the whole variable domain GAGVSQSPRYKVTKRGQDVALRCDPISGHVSLYWYRQALGQGPEFLTYFNYEAQQDKSGLPNDRFSAERPEGSISTLTIQRTEQRDSAMYRCASSLEPSGSSYTGELFFGEGSRLTVL.

This CDR3 reads CASSPSQDFYGYTF. In DNA, the CDR3 is TGTGCCAGCTCACCCTCGCAGGACTTCTATGGCTACACCTTC. The rearrangement uses TRBV18 and TRBJ1-2, with unresolved D. The CDR3 is 14 residues long. The germline gives CDR1 KGHSH, CDR2 LQKENI. V lost 3 bases, J lost 4 bases, and 12 bases lay in between.

This clone has just one count. This CDR3 reads CASRLDRASYNEQFF. The CDR3, as DNA: TGTGCCAGTAGGCTGGACAGGGCCTCCTACAATGAGCAGTTCTTC. The J gene is TRBJ2-1, the V gene TRBV19, with 8 bases lining up with TRBD1. V lost 6 bases and J lost 0; bases outside the gene matches: 4. This CDR3 has 15 amino acids. Germline assignment: CDR1 LNHDA and CDR2 SQIVND (reference sequence). The full variable domain, its missing parts supplied by reference TRBV19 and TRBJ2-1, is DGGITQSPKYLFRKEGQNVTLSCEQNLNHDAMYWYRQDPGQGLRLIYYSQIVNDFQKGDIAEGYSVSREKKESFPLTVTSAQKNPTAFYLCASRLDRASYNEQFFGPGTRLTVL.

The count of this clone is one. The rearrangement joins TRBV28 to TRBJ1-2; 12 positions agree with TRBD1. The CDR3 has 18 amino acids. From germline, CDR1 is MDHEN and CDR2 SYDVKM. The junction had 12 bases not matched to a gene; V was cut back by 1 base and J by 6 bases. The CDR3 sequence is CASSLSSPGQGAPDGYTF. The DNA for the CDR3 is TGTGCCAGCAGTTTATCTTCCCCGGGACAGGGGGCACCCGATGGCTACACCTTC.

The chain links TRBV9 to TRBJ2-5, with TRBD1 matching 7 bases. The ends lost 2 bases at V and 3 bases at J; junction bases unmatched: 7. Per germline, CDR1 SGDLS and CDR2 YYNGEE. The CDR3 spans 15 residues. Here the CDR3 DNA reads TGTGCCAGCAGCGTGGGGACAGCCCAAAAAGAGACCCAGTACTTC. Translated: CASSVGTAQKETQYF.

CDR3 sequence: CASSPDMGTEAFF. DNA for the CDR3: TGTGCCAGCTCACCGGACATGGGCACTGAAGCTTTCTTT. This sequence joins TRBV18 and TRBJ1-1; a weak D match, TRBD1 (5 bases). Trimming stripped 3 bases from V and 4 bases from J, with 9 bases between. The CDR3 runs 13 residues. Germline V gene sequence: CDR1 KGHSH, CDR2 LQKENI.

The chain uses TRBV5-6 and TRBJ2-5; 11 bases match TRBD2. There are 18 residues in the CDR3. Germline values: CDR1 SGHDT, CDR2 YYEEEE. V trimming: 0 bases; J trimming: 4 bases; junction bases outside the gene matches: 11. CDR3 nucleotide sequence: TGTGCCAGCAGCTTGGTAGCGGGGGGGCCGGGTCCACGAGAGACCCAGTACTTC. Its translation is CASSLVAGGPGPRETQYF.

V usage is TRBV4-1 and J usage is TRBJ2-7, with TRBD2 matching over 8 bases. This CDR3 has 15 residues. Unmatched junction bases numbered 5, after V lost 1 base and J lost 3 bases. Germline V gene lookup returns CDR1 MGHRA and CDR2 YSYEKL. The CDR3 loop is CASSQGPSGYYEQYF. As DNA, the CDR3 is TGCGCCAGCAGCCAAGGTCCTAGCGGGTACTACGAGCAGTACTTC.

The CDR3 region is CASSVSRLQFF. The CDR3 nucleotides read TGTGCCAGCAGCGTTAGTAGACTGCAGTTCTTC. V and J are TRBV9 and TRBJ2-1; D uncertain. Germline loops: CDR1 SGDLS, CDR2 YYNGEE. V lost 2 bases to trimming and J lost 12 bases, with 9 bases between them. CDR3 length: 11 amino acids.

The rearrangement uses TRBV13 and TRBJ2-3, with D possibly TRBD1 on 6 matching bases. Trimming took 4 bases from V and 3 from J, leaving 8 bases between them. The CDR3 is 13 residues long. The V gene's germline CDR1 is PRHDT and CDR2 FYEKMQ (reference sequence). The CDR3 protein is CASSSDRTDTQYF. CDR3 DNA: TGTGCCAGCAGCTCAGACAGGACAGATACGCAGTATTTT.

Turning to this clone: Mismatch with germline at one junction end may stem from a read error. The rearrangement uses TRBV28 and TRBJ1-3; 10 bases agree with TRBD1. The CDR3 spans 11 residues. The V gene's germline CDR1 is MDHEN and CDR2 SYDVKM. CDR3: CASSSGTGARF. The CDR3 coding sequence is TGTGCCAGCAGTTCAGGGACAGGGGCCCGTTTT. The full variable domain, with the rest looked up from reference TRBV28 and TRBJ1-3, is DVKVTQSSRYLVKRTGEKVFLECVQDMDHENMFWYRQDPGLGLRLIYFSYDVKMKEKGDIPEGYSVSREKKERFSLILESASTNQTSMYLCASSSGTGARFGEGSWLTVV.

This clone was recorded once. V and J are TRBV9 and TRBJ2-5; TRBD2 aligns across 12 bases. Germline V CDR1 and CDR2: SGDLS, YYNGEE. The CDR3 length is 15 residues. J was trimmed by 5 bases and V by 3 bases; bases with no gene match: 5. Here the CDR3 DNA reads TGTGCCAGCAGCGCTAGCGGGGGGGCCTGGGAGACCCAGTACTTC. Encoded protein: CASSASGGAWETQYF.

The chain joins TRBV5-8 to TRBJ1-6; 9 bases fit TRBD1. J gave up 2 bases and V 3 bases, and 0 bases lay outside the gene matches. The germline gives CDR1 SGHTS, CDR2 YDEGEE. The CDR3 is 15 amino acids. CDR3: CASSWDRAYNSPLHF. For the CDR3, the DNA is TGTGCCAGCAGCTGGGACAGGGCCTATAATTCACCCCTCCACTTT.